The TCR beta chain under discussion was sequenced for a study of chemoradiotherapy in HPV16-positive cancers. The CDR3 is made up of 15 amino acids. Between the trimmed V and J ends, which lost 4 bases and 2 bases, there was a span of 11 bases. The V gene's germline CDR1 is SGHTA and CDR2 FQGNSA. Profiling relied on immunoSEQ multiplex PCR, and the TCRdb table lists in-frame clones only, not all of them. The sample consists of about 1,800 clones, around nine tenths of them appearing once. The genes are TRBV7-2 and TRBJ2-2; no clear D. The receptor was derived from a human donor with HPV-associated anogenital cancer. This material consisted of tumor tissue, taken from a patient who underwent chemoradiotherapy. CDR3 nucleotides: TGTGCCAGCAGCTCATTCCAAAAAAACACCGGGGAGCTGTTTTTT. Translated: CASSSFQKNTGELFF. Variable domain in full (rest from reference TRBV7-2 and TRBJ2-2): GAGVSQSPSNKVTEKGKDVELRCDPISGHTALYWYRQSLGQGLEFLIYFQGNSAPDKSGLPSDRFSAERTGGSVSTLTIQRTQQEDSAVYLCASSSFQKNTGELFFGEGSRLTVL.